This T cell receptor beta chain was identified in a study of identical twins. The CDR3 loop spans 11 amino acids. The germline V gene has CDR1 DFQATT and CDR2 SNEGSKA (reference sequence). TCRdb reprocessed the 5' RACE reads with MiXCR, giving one entry per CDR3 protein. The sample consists of some 790,000 distinct CDR3 sequences, about 20% of them appearing once. This clonotype was counted a few times. These data also featured in a second study, about T cells expressing NK-cell markers. From that study: A handful of donors showed these clonotypes also leading the CD3+CD56-NKG2C+ fraction.

Sample: PBMCs. V usage is TRBV20-1 and J usage is TRBJ1-1; 8 bases map to TRBD1. This TCR came from a woman aged 18-35 years in good health. The CDR3: CRAGQGTEAFF. DNA for the CDR3: TGCAGGGCCGGACAGGGAACTGAAGCTTTCTTT.